What follows are 18 T cell receptor beta chains derived from one specimen sequenced in a study of blood T cell repertoires in COVID-19 (dated by TCRdb to the early 2020s). Libraries were made using the immunoSEQ multiplex PCR assay. Not all clones reach the TCRdb copy of this immuneACCESS table, which keeps in-frame sequences only. Checked studies attribute under half of the gap to unresolved V genes and leave the rest unexplained. For this sample there are 35,000 to 45,000 clones; nearly 80% appear just once. The ten largest clones capture 15% to 20% of the sample. Sample: peripheral blood. The receptors were sampled from a man between 70 and 80 years old with acute or convalescent COVID-19.

The rearrangement joins TRBV4-3 to TRBJ2-3, with 8 bases aligning to TRBD2. The CDR3 is made up of 17 amino acids. In germline, CDR1 is LGHNA, CDR2 YSLEER. With V trimmed by 3 bases and J by 4 bases, 12 bases remained unmatched. The CDR3 protein is CASSQQRGSGTSDTQYF. CDR3 sequence (DNA): TGCGCCAGCAGCCAGCAACGGGGTAGCGGGACCTCAGATACGCAGTATTTT.

V usage is TRBV11-2 and J usage is TRBJ1-1, with 7 bases fitting TRBD1. Germline V gene data show CDR1 as SGHAT and CDR2 as FQNNGV. The CDR3 contains 14 residues. J lost 4 bases, V lost 4 bases, and 6 bases had no gene match. For the CDR3, the DNA is TGTGCCAGCAGCTCCCAGGGGGTCGTCACTGAAGCTTTCTTT. It translates to CASSSQGVVTEAFF.

A few counts support this clone. The chain combines TRBV12-3 or TRBV12-4 with TRBJ1-1; 8 nucleotides agree with TRBD1. Germline trimming cut 5 bases from V and 7 bases from J; bases unmatched to any gene: 6. The CDR3 is 13 amino acids. This CDR3 is CASSLTGQGEAFF. The DNA of the CDR3 is TGTGCCAGCAGTCTTACCGGACAGGGTGAAGCTTTCTTT.

Only one count was recorded for this clone. The genes are TRBV10-2 and TRBJ1-5, with TRBD1 matching 8 bases. The CDR3 runs to 14 residues. Germline-derived CDR1 and CDR2 are WSHSY and SAAADI. With V trimmed by 7 bases and J by 4 bases, 6 bases remained unmatched. The CDR3 is CASTEQGGNQPQHF. CDR3 nucleotides: TGCGCCAGCACCGAACAGGGGGGTAATCAGCCCCAGCATTTT.

This clone has more than one count but fewer than ten. The chain combines TRBV2 with TRBJ1-5; D unclear. The V gene lost 5 bases and the J gene lost 3 bases, with 11 bases spanning the gap. The CDR3 sequence is 14 residues long. Germline CDR1 is SNHLY and CDR2 is FYNNEI. CDR3 nucleotide sequence: TGTGCCAGCAGTTGGGAGGCCTCCAATCAGCCCCAGCATTTT. Translation: CASSWEASNQPQHF.

The chain recombines TRBV18 with TRBJ2-1, with D possibly matching TRBD2 (5 bases). Germline CDR1 is KGHSH and CDR2 is LQKENI. Trimming left V 4 bases short and J 6 bases short, with 13 bases between. This CDR3 spans 14 amino acids. The CDR3 DNA follows: TGTGCCAGCTCACAACGGACTGCTAGCAATGAGCAGTTCTTC. It specifies CASSQRTASNEQFF.

The chain has TRBV6-1 and TRBJ2-7; TRBD1 matches 8 bases. The CDR3 extends over 14 amino acids. CDR1 is MNHNS, CDR2 SASEGT, per germline. Germline trimming cut 3 bases from V and 2 bases from J; bases unmatched to any gene: 3. The CDR3 coding sequence is TGTGCCAGCAGTGACACAGGGGGGCCCTACGAGCAGTACTTC. Protein sequence: CASSDTGGPYEQYF.

This chain links TRBV11-2 with TRBJ2-2; 11 nucleotides line up with TRBD1. Trimming at V came to 5 bases and at J to 7 bases, leaving 12 bases not matched to a gene. Germline-derived CDR1 and CDR2 are SGHAT and FQNNGV. The CDR3 contains 17 residues. Written as DNA, the CDR3 is TGTGCCAGCAGCCTCCTTCCGGGACAGGGGGTCGTCGGGGAGCTGTTTTTT. Translated: CASSLLPGQGVVGELFF. The full variable domain, rest sourced from reference TRBV11-2 and TRBJ2-2, is EAGVAQSPRYKIIEKRQSVAFWCNPISGHATLYWYQQILGQGPKLLIQFQNNGVVDDSQLPKDRFSAERLKGVDSTLKIQPAKLEDSAVYLCASSLLPGQGVVGELFFGEGSRLTVL.

This chain uses TRBV29-1 with TRBJ1-2; 9 positions match TRBD1. The CDR3 runs 13 residues. With V trimmed by 6 bases and J by 6 bases, 8 bases remained unmatched. Germline assignment: CDR1 SQVTM and CDR2 ANQGSEA. CDR3 sequence (DNA): TGCAGCGTCGCTGACAGGGGGACGGATGGCTACACCTTC. Translation gives CSVADRGTDGYTF.

V and J are TRBV29-1 and TRBJ1-4; 12 bases match TRBD1. The CDR3 runs to 14 residues. V shed 4 bases and J 7 bases; nucleotides not matched to a gene: 4. Germline loops: CDR1 SQVTM, CDR2 ANQGSEA. The DNA for the CDR3 is TGCAGCGTTGGGGGACAGGGGGCGGCTGAAAAACTGTTTTTT. Translation: CSVGGQGAAEKLFF.

The V call is TRBV7-6, the J call TRBJ2-3; perhaps TRBD2 as D (5 bases). Trimming shortened V by 3 bases and J by 6 bases, and 10 bases separated the two germline ends. Germline V CDR1 and CDR2: SGHVS, FNYEAQ. The CDR3 has 13 amino acids. The CDR3 sequence is CASSLLGVDTQYF. CDR3 in DNA: TGTGCCAGCAGCTTGCTGGGAGTCGATACGCAGTATTTT.

This clone showed up just a few times. The chain recombines TRBV6-1 with TRBJ1-3; 8 positions agree with TRBD1. The CDR3 contains 15 residues. Germline V gene data show CDR1 as MNHNS and CDR2 as SASEGT. V lost 3 bases, J lost 2 bases, and 3 bases stayed unmatched. Here the CDR3 DNA reads TGTGCCAGCAGTGATTCCAGGGGGCCTGGAAACACCATATATTTT. Translation gives CASSDSRGPGNTIYF.

This clone was detected once. The chain links TRBV11-2 to TRBJ2-7, with 10 bases fitting TRBD1. Germline CDR1 is SGHAT and CDR2 is FQNNGV. The CDR3 has 14 amino acids. V shed 5 bases, J shed 2 bases, and the junction held 3 bases outside the gene matches. The CDR3: CASSTGQGAYEQYF. CDR3 nucleotides: TGTGCCAGCAGCACAGGACAGGGGGCCTACGAGCAGTACTTC. The complete variable domain, with remaining parts taken from reference TRBV11-2 and TRBJ2-7, reads EAGVAQSPRYKIIEKRQSVAFWCNPISGHATLYWYQQILGQGPKLLIQFQNNGVVDDSQLPKDRFSAERLKGVDSTLKIQPAKLEDSAVYLCASSTGQGAYEQYFGPGTRLTVT.

This chain uses TRBV2 with TRBJ2-7; 9 bases match TRBD1. The germline V gene encodes CDR1 SNHLY and CDR2 FYNNEI. V shed 4 bases, J shed 6 bases, and the junction held 4 bases outside the gene matches. The CDR3 covers 13 residues. The CDR3 spells CASSGGQGGEQYF. The CDR3, as DNA: TGTGCCAGCAGTGGGGGACAGGGCGGCGAGCAGTACTTC.

This chain uses TRBV7-9 with TRBJ2-1, with 8 bases identical to TRBD1. The V segment lost 1 base and the J segment 6 bases; nucleotides outside the gene matches: 5. The germline V gene encodes CDR1 SEHNR and CDR2 FQNEAQ (reference sequence). CDR3 length: 15 residues. The CDR3 region is CASSLDRGMPNEQFF. The DNA for the CDR3 is TGTGCCAGCAGCTTAGACAGGGGGATGCCCAATGAGCAGTTCTTC.

The V and J genes are TRBV10-1 and TRBJ1-4, with 9 bases matching TRBD1. J gave up 4 bases and V 2 bases, and 8 bases lay outside the gene matches. Germline values: CDR1 WNHNN, CDR2 SYGVQD (reference sequence). This CDR3 is 17 amino acids long. The CDR3 spells CASSEGQSDRGNEKLFF. Here the CDR3 DNA reads TGCGCCAGCAGTGAGGGCCAATCGGACAGGGGTAATGAAAAACTGTTTTTT.

The V gene is TRBV27, the J gene TRBJ2-6; TRBD1 matches 8 bases. V dropped 5 bases and J dropped 0; count of bases not matched to a gene: 6. Germline loops: CDR1 MNHEY, CDR2 SMNVEV (reference sequence). There are 17 residues in the CDR3. The CDR3 nucleotides read TGTGCCAGCAGTGCCGGACAGGGTCGCTCTGGGGCCAACGTCCTGACTTTC. It encodes CASSAGQGRSGANVLTF.

In its sample, this clone was seen once. V is TRBV6-5 and J is TRBJ1-1, with TRBD1 matching 12 bases. The length of the CDR3 is 15 residues. Germline CDR1 reads MNHEY; CDR2 reads SVGAGI. Trimming took 6 bases from V and 4 from J; bases not matched to a gene: 6. The CDR3 sequence is CASRGQGAGSTEAFF. For the CDR3, the DNA is TGTGCCAGCAGGGGACAGGGGGCTGGGAGCACTGAAGCTTTCTTT.